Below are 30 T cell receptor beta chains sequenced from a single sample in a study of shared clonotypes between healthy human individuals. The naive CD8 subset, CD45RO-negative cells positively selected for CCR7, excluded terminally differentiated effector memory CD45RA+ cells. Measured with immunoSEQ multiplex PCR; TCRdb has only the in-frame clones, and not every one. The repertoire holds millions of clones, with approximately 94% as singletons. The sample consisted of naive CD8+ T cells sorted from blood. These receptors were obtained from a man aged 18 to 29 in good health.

CDR3 amino acids: CASSLYGHLSSTNEKLFF. CDR3 nucleotide sequence: TGTGCCAGCAGCTTATATGGACATCTGAGCTCAACTAATGAAAAACTGTTTTTT. This sequence joins TRBV7-8 and TRBJ1-4; tentatively, D is TRBD1 (5 bases). CDR3 size: 18 residues. Between the trimmed V and J ends, which lost 2 bases and 0 bases, there was a span of 16 bases. The germline gives CDR1 SGHVS, CDR2 FQNEAQ. Supplemented by reference TRBV7-8 and TRBJ1-4, the full variable domain reads GAGVSQSPRYKVAKRGQDVALRCDPISGHVSLFWYQQALGQGPEFLTYFQNEAQLDKSGLPSDRFFAERPEGSVSTLKIQRTQQEDSAVYLCASSLYGHLSSTNEKLFFGSGTQLSVL.

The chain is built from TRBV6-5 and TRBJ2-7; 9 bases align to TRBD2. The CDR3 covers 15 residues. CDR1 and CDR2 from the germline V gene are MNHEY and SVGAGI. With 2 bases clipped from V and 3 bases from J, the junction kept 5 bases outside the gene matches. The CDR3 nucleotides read TGTGCCAGCAGTTACGGGAGTAGCGGGGGCTACGAGCAGTACTTC. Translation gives CASSYGSSGGYEQYF.

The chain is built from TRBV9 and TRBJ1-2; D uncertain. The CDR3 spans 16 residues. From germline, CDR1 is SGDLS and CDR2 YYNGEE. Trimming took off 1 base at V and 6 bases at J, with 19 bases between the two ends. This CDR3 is CASSVFSGRDWDGYTF. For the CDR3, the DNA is TGTGCCAGCAGCGTATTTTCGGGGAGGGATTGGGATGGCTACACCTTC.

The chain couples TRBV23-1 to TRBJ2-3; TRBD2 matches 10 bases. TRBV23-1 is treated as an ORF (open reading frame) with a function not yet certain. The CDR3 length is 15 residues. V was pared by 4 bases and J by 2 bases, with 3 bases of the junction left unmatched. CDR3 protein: CASSPGLANTDTQYF. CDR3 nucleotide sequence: TGCGCCAGCAGTCCGGGACTAGCGAACACAGATACGCAGTATTTT.

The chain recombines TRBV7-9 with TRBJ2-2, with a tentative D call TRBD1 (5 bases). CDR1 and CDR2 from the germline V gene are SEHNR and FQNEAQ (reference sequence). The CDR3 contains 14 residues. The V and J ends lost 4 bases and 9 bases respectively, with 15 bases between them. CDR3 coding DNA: TGTGCCAGCAGCTCCAGGGTCGGGTTATGGGAGCTGTTTTTT. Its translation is CASSSRVGLWELFF.

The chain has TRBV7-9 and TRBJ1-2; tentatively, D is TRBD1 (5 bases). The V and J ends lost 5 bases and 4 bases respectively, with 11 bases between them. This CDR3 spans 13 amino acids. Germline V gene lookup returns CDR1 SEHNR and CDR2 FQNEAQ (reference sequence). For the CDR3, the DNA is TGTGCCAGCAGCCCCCTTGGGGCCTATGGCTACACCTTC. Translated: CASSPLGAYGYTF.

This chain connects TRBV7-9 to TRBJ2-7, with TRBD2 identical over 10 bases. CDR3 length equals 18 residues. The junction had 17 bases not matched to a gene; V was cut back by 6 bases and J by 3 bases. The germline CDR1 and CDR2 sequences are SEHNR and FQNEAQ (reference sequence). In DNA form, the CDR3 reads TGTGCCAGCAGACCCCCGGTCGGGCTAGCGGGGGAAAACTACGAGCAGTACTTC. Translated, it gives CASRPPVGLAGENYEQYF.

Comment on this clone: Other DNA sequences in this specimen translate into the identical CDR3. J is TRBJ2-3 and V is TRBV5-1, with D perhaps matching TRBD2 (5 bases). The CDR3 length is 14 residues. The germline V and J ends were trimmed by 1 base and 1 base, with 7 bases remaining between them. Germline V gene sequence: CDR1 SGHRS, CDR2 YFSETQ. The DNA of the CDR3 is TGCGCCAGCAGCTTGCTCGGGGGCACAGATACGCAGTATTTT. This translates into CASSLLGGTDTQYF.

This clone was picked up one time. CDR3 DNA: TGTGCCAGCAGCCCCGACAGTCTCTATGCCGAGCAGTACTTC. Translation: CASSPDSLYAEQYF. This rearrangement joins TRBV5-4 to TRBJ2-7; D may be TRBD1 (5 bases). This CDR3 has 14 residues. The V gene lost 4 bases and the J gene lost 6 bases, with 17 bases spanning the gap. Germline V gives CDR1 SGHNT, CDR2 YYREEE (reference sequence).

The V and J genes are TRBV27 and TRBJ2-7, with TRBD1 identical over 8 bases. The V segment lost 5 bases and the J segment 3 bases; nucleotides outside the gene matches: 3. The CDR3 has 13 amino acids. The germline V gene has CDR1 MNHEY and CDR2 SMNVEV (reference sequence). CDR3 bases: TGTGCCAGCAGTCAGGGGGCCTACTACGAGCAGTACTTC. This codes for CASSQGAYYEQYF.

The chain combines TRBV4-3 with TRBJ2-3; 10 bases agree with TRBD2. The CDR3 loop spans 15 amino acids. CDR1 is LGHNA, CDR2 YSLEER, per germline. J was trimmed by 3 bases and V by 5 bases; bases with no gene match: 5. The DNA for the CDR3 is TGCGCCAGCAGCTGGGCTAGCGGGAGTACAGATACGCAGTATTTT. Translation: CASSWASGSTDTQYF.

For the CDR3, the DNA is TGTGCCAGCAGCGTAGGAGGCGGGGCCACTGAAGCTTTCTTT. This gives the protein CASSVGGGATEAFF. The V and J genes are TRBV9 and TRBJ1-1; a weak D match, TRBD1 (5 bases). The germline V gene has CDR1 SGDLS and CDR2 YYNGEE. V was shortened by 0 bases and J by 4 bases, with 10 bases between the two germline ends. This CDR3 spans 14 amino acids.

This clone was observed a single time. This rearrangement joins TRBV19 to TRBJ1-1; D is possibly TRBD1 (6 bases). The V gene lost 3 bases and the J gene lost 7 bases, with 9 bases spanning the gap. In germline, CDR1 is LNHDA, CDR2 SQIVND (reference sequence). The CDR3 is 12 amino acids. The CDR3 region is CASSMGGYEAFF. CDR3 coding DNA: TGTGCCAGTAGTATGGGGGGCTATGAAGCTTTCTTT.

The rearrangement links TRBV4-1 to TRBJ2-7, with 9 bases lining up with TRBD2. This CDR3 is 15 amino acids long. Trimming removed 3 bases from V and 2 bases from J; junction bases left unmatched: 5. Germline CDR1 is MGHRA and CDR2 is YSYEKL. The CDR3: CASSQSSGSPYEQYF. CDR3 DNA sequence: TGCGCCAGCAGCCAGAGTAGCGGGAGTCCCTACGAGCAGTACTTC.

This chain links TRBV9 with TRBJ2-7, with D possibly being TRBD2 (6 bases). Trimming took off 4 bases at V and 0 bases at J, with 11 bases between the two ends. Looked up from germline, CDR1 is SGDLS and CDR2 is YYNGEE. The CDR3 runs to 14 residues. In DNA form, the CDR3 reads TGTGCCAGCAGCATGGGACTTTCCTCCTACGAGCAGTACTTC. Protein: CASSMGLSSYEQYF.

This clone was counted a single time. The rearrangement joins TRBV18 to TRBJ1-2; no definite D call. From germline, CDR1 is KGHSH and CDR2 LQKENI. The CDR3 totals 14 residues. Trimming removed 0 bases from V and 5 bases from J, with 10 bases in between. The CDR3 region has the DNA TGTGCCAGCTCACCACCGGAGGAGTTATATGGCTACACCTTC. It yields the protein CASSPPEELYGYTF.

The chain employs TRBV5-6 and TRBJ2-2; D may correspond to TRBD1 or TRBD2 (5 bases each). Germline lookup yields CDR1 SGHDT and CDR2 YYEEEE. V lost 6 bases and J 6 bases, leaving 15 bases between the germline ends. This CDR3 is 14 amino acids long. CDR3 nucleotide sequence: TGTGCCAGCAAACTCCGGGGCCAAGCCGGGGAGCTGTTTTTT. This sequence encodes CASKLRGQAGELFF. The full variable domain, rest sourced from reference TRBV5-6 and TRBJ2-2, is DAGVTQSPTHLIKTRGQQVTLRCSPKSGHDTVSWYQQALGQGPQFIFQYYEEEERQRGNFPDRFSGHQFPNYSSELNVNALLLGDSALYLCASKLRGQAGELFFGEGSRLTVL.

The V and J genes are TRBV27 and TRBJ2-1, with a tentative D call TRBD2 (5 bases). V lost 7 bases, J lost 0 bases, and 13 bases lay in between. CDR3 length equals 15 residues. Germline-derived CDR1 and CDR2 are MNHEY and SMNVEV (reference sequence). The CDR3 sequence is CASTKAVPSYNEQFF. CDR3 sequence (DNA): TGTGCCAGCACAAAAGCGGTACCCTCCTACAATGAGCAGTTCTTC.

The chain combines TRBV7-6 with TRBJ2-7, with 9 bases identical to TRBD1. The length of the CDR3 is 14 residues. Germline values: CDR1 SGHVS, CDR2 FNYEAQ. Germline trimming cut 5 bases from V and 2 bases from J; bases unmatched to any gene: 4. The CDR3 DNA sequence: TGTGCCAGCAGCCCCTGGGACAGGGCCTACGAGCAGTACTTC. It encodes CASSPWDRAYEQYF.

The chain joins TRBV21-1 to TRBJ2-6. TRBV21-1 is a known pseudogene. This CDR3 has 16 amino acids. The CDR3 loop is CASSQTLRPGANVLTF. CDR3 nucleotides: TGTGCCAGCAGTCAGACCCTCCGCCCTGGGGCCAACGTCCTGACTTTC.

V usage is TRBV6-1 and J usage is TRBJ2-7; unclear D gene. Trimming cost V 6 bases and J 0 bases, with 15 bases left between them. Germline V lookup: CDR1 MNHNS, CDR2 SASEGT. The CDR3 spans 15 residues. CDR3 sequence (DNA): TGTGCCAGCAGGAGATTGACGGCCAGCTCCTACGAGCAGTACTTC. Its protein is CASRRLTASSYEQYF.

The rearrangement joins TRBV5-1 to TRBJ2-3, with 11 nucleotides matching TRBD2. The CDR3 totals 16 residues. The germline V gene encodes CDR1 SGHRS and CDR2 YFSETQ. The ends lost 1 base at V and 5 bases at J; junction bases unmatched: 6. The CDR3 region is CASSLTSGRGGDTQYF. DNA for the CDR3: TGCGCCAGCAGCTTGACTAGCGGGAGAGGTGGAGATACGCAGTATTTT.

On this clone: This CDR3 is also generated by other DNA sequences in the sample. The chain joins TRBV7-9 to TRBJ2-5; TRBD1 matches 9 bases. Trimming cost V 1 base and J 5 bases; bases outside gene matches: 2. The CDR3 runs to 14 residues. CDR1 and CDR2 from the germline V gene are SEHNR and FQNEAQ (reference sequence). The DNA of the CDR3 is TGTGCCAGCAGCTTAGTGGGACAGGGTGAGACCCAGTACTTC. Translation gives CASSLVGQGETQYF.

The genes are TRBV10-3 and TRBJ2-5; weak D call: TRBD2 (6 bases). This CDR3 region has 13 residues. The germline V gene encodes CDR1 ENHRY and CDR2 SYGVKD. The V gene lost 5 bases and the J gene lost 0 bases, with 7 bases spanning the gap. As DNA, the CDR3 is TGTGCCATCAGTTGGGACTACCAAGAGACCCAGTACTTC. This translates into CAISWDYQETQYF.

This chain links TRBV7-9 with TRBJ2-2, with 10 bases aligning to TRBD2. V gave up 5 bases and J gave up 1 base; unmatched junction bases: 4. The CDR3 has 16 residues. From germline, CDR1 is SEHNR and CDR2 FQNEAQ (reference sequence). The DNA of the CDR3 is TGTGCCAGCAGCCCCCGACTAGCGGGGAACACCGGGGAGCTGTTTTTT. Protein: CASSPRLAGNTGELFF.

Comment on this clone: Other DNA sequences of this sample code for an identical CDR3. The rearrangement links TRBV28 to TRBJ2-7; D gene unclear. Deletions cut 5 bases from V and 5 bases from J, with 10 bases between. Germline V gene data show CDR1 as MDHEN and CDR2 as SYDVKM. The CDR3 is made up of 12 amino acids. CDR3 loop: CASSLAGDEQYF. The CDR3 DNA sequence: TGTGCCAGCAGTCTCGCTGGCGACGAGCAGTACTTC.

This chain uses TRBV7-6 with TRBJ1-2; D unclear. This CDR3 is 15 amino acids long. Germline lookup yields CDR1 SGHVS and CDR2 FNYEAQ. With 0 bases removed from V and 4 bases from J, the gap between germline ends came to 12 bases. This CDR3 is CASSLAGEVGYGYTF. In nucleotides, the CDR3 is TGTGCCAGCAGCTTAGCGGGTGAAGTAGGCTATGGCTACACCTTC.

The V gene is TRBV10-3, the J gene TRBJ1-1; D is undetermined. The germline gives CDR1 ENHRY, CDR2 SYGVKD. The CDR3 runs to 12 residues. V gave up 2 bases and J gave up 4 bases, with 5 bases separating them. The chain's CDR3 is CAISEVFTEAFF. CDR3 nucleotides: TGTGCCATCAGTGAGGTATTCACTGAAGCTTTCTTT.

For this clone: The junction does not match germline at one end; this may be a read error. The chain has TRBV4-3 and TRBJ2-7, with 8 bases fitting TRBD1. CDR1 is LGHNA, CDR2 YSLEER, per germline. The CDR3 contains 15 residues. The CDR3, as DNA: TGCGCCAGCAGCCAAGACTGGACAGGGTCCTTCGAGCAGTACTTC. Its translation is CASSQDWTGSFEQYF.

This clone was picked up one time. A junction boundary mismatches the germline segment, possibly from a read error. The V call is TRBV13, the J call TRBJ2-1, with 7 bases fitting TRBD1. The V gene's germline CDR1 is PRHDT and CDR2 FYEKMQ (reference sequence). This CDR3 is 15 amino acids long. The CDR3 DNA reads TGTGCCAGCAGCCTAGGGGGCGCAGGGTACAATGAGCAGTTCTTC. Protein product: CASSLGGAGYNEQFF. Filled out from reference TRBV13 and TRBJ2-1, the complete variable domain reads AAGVIQSPRHLIKEKRETATLKCYPIPRHDTVYWYQQGPGQDPQFLISFYEKMQSDKGSIPDRFSAQQFSDYHSELNMSSLELGDSALYFCASSLGGAGYNEQFFGPGTRLTVL.